A selection of T cell receptor beta chains follows, all from one sample in a study of OX40 agonist ivuxolimab in advanced cancers. Sequencing was performed with immunoSEQ multiplex PCR; in TCRdb, only in-frame clones are kept and a portion is missing. The sample carries about 14,000 clones, roughly 87% recorded once. The source material was CD4+ or CD8+ T cells sorted from blood, sampled in a trial of the OX40 agonist ivuxolimab. The source is an adult with an advanced solid tumor such as melanoma, head and neck, liver or kidney cancer. Each CDR3 is given without its conserved first and last residue. D genes are given only for firm matches.

j_gene	v_gene	d_gene	CDR3aa
TRBJ1-5	TRBV27	NA	ASSVVSDQPQH
TRBJ1-2	TRBV29-1	NA	SVEAEYYGYT
TRBJ2-5	TRBV29-1	NA	SVEFSAAGSWEQY
TRBJ1-2	TRBV21-1	NA	ASSPKIDRADGYT
TRBJ1-2	TRBV9	TRBD1	ASSGAGTGGIYGYT
TRBJ1-5	TRBV29-1	TRBD1	SVGDSYQPQH
TRBJ2-1	TRBV7-9	TRBD1	ASRAGGNEQF
TRBJ1-1	TRBV7-8	NA	ASSLITQDTEAF
TRBJ1-1	TRBV7-9	NA	ASSLAPGLNTEAF
TRBJ2-2	TRBV15	NA	ATSRRSNTGELF
TRBJ1-2	TRBV6-5	NA	ASTDRGIFGYT
TRBJ1-2	TRBV5-6	NA	ASSLEQGFDYGYT
TRBJ2-3	TRBV4-1	TRBD2	ASSQLAGTTDTQY
TRBJ2-5	TRBV5-4	TRBD2	ASSIGLAGGPEETQY
TRBJ2-7	TRBV27	NA	ASSLWAAPRDEQY
TRBJ2-1	TRBV11-2	TRBD2	ASSTSGTRYNEQF
TRBJ2-2	TRBV2	NA	ASSDDLPGELF
TRBJ1-2	TRBV5-1	NA	ASSTLQGAWHGYT
TRBJ1-1	TRBV29-1	NA	SFRGREGNTEAF
TRBJ2-6	TRBV6-1	NA	ASSEIGTGANVLT
TRBJ2-3	TRBV6-4	TRBD2	ASSATSGGGDTQY
TRBJ1-1	TRBV18	TRBD1	ASRRTGDDTEAF
TRBJ1-1	TRBV7-9	TRBD1	ASSIIQGGATEAF
TRBJ1-4	TRBV9	TRBD1	ASSAQDRDRFLF
TRBJ1-1	TRBV7-9	NA	ASSFQGMNTEAF
TRBJ1-1	TRBV19	NA	ATSDSVNTEAF
TRBJ2-1	TRBV15	TRBD2	ATSREGGSEQF
TRBJ1-1	TRBV19	NA	ASSGDVWGTEAF
TRBJ2-3	TRBV7-9	TRBD1	ASSTDWDRDTDTQY
TRBJ2-1	TRBV30	TRBD1	AWRDRGPYNEQF
TRBJ1-2	TRBV15	TRBD1	ATSRDRGQGDGYT
TRBJ2-7	TRBV11-2	NA	ASRFSLRSSYEQY
TRBJ2-3	TRBV13	NA	ASQPTTQGSDTQY
TRBJ2-2	TRBV19	NA	ASSIGRNTGELF
TRBJ2-7	TRBV9	TRBD2	ASSLAGDIYEQY
TRBJ1-1	TRBV7-9	NA	ACRRLSTEAF
TRBJ2-7	TRBV11-2	NA	ASSSRTGWPAEQY
TRBJ2-7	TRBV7-9	TRBD1	ASTRSLGQSSYEQY
TRBJ2-1	TRBV4-2	NA	ASSQVVEYNEQF
TRBJ1-1	TRBV27	NA	ASRIGGWTEAF
TRBJ2-1	TRBV6-4	TRBD2	ASSDGLAGVDEQF
TRBJ2-6	TRBV5-6	NA	ASRGDSSGANVLT
TRBJ1-1	TRBV27	NA	ASRGAGGRLKAF
TRBJ1-2	TRBV29-1	NA	SVGRDYGYT
TRBJ1-4	TRBV4-3	NA	ASSQTDWGADEKLF
TRBJ2-7	TRBV27	NA	ASSNRVGYEQY
TRBJ1-2	TRBV2	NA	ASTLTGTNGYT
TRBJ2-7	TRBV5-6	TRBD2	ASSLATSGYSYEQY
TRBJ2-3	TRBV4-1	NA	ASSQVRSSTDTQY
TRBJ1-4	TRBV28	NA	ASSLPHLATNEKLF
TRBJ1-1	TRBV19	NA	ASSIEAGSSEAF
TRBJ2-4	TRBV4-1	NA	ASSHEDREGDIQY